This T cell receptor (beta chain) came from a study of blood T cell repertoires in COVID-19. The protocol was immunoSEQ multiplex PCR, while the TCRdb copy is restricted to in-frame clones and leaves out a portion. Among some 48,000 clones listed, 87% were seen once. Sequenced material: peripheral blood. The TCR originated in an elderly woman in a cohort sampled during active or convalescent COVID-19.

CDR3 protein: CASSSYYEQYF. The DNA for the CDR3 is TGTGCCAGCAGTTCTTACTACGAGCAGTACTTC. The gene calls are TRBV12-3 or TRBV12-4 and TRBJ2-7; no definite D call. The CDR3 is 11 residues long. Trimming stripped 4 bases from V and 3 bases from J, with 4 bases between.